The rows below give T cell receptor beta chains drawn from one sample of a study of PD-1 blockade in classical Hodgkin lymphoma. Assay: immunoSEQ multiplex PCR; the TCRdb copy retains only in-frame clones and omits some. The sample yields about 58,000 clones, around 93% seen once. Sequenced here: peripheral blood mononuclear cells (PBMCs), sampled before the second cycle of nivolumab. The receptors originated from a human donor with classical Hodgkin lymphoma. CDR3s include the opening cysteine and the closing phenylalanine or tryptophan. The D gene is left open where the match is weak. Size is omitted from some rows. Given values are once, few, many or a class for expanded clones.

>.|TRBJ2-5|TRBV7-9|.
TGTGCCAGCAGCCCCCCTACAGGGCTGGGGGAGACCCAGTACTTC
CASSPPTGLGETQYF
>.|TRBJ1-5|TRBV7-9|.
TGTGCCAGCAGACTGGATAGCAATCAGCCCCAGCATTTT
CASRLDSNQPQHF
>.|TRBJ1-1|TRBV7-8|.
TGTGCCAGCAGCTTCCCGGGACAAAACACTGAAGCTTTCTTT
CASSFPGQNTEAFF
>.|TRBJ2-7|TRBV27|.
TGTGCCAGCAGACTCAGGGGCTCCTACGAGCAGTACTTC
CASRLRGSYEQYF
>once|TRBJ2-7|TRBV11-2|.
TGTGCCAGCAGCTTAACAACTACCTACGAGCAGTACTTC
CASSLTTTYEQYF
>once|TRBJ1-2|TRBV11-2|.
TGTGCCAGCAGCTTTGGCGGGGTGTGGGGCTACACCTTC
CASSFGGVWGYTF
>.|TRBJ2-3|TRBV6-6|.
TGTGCCAGCAGTTATAGTCGTTGGAGCACAGATACGCAGTATTTT
CASSYSRWSTDTQYF
>.|TRBJ2-2|TRBV15|.
TGTGCCACCAGCAGATATACCGGGGAGCTGTTTTTT
CATSRYTGELFF
>.|TRBJ2-1|TRBV11-2|.
TGTGCCAGCAGCCCTCCAGGGGGAGGCTACAATGAGCAGTTCTTC
CASSPPGGGYNEQFF
>once|TRBJ2-3|TRBV27|.
TGTGCCAGCAGTTTCTCCAATGCACGGGGGATAGATACGCAGTATTTT
CASSFSNARGIDTQYF
>.|TRBJ2-7|TRBV7-9|TRBD1
TGTGCCAGCAGCTCTGTGACAGGGGGCGATACCTACGAGCAGTACTTC
CASSSVTGGDTYEQYF
>.|TRBJ2-1|TRBV21-1|.
TGTGCCAGCAGCAAAAAAGGACTAGCGGATGCATGGAATGAGCAGTTCTTC
CASSKKGLADAWNEQFF
>.|TRBJ1-1|TRBV28|TRBD1
TGTGCCACCGGAAAGGGGGCGTTCACTGAAGCTTTCTTT
CATGKGAFTEAFF
>.|TRBJ1-1|TRBV6-5|TRBD1
TGTGCCAGCAGGGATCCAGGGGGCGGGTACACTGAAGCTTTCTTT
CASRDPGGGYTEAFF
>.|TRBJ2-1|TRBV10-3|TRBD1
TGTGCCACCCAGCCGCAGGGGGCTAGGAATGAGCAGTTCTTC
CATQPQGARNEQFF
>.|TRBJ2-5|TRBV9|.
TGTGCCAGCAATGCTTGGGGAGATCAAGAGACCCAGTACTTC
CASNAWGDQETQYF
>.|TRBJ1-1|TRBV12-5|.
TGTGCTAGTGGTTTGGGGGCTCCTATGGACACTGAAGCTTTCTTT
CASGLGAPMDTEAFF
>once|TRBJ2-5|TRBV7-2|.
TGTGCCAGCAGCTCCCAAGGGGTTCAAGAGACCCAGTACTTC
CASSSQGVQETQYF
>.|TRBJ2-2|TRBV4-2|.
TGTGCCAGCAGCCAAGTAATGGGACCGTTAGTCACCGGGGAGCTGTTTTTT
CASSQVMGPLVTGELFF
>few|TRBJ1-5|TRBV28|.
TGTGCCAGCAGTAGGGGTTTTGGTAATCAGCCCCAGCATTTT
CASSRGFGNQPQHF
>.|TRBJ2-3|TRBV6-4|.
TGTGCCAGCAGTGACTCAGACACAGATACGCAGTATTTT
CASSDSDTDTQYF
>.|TRBJ1-6|TRBV5-6|.
TGTGCCAGCAGCTTCGAATGGGGCCCCAATAATTCACCCCTCCACTTT
CASSFEWGPNNSPLHF
>.|TRBJ1-2|TRBV10-3|.
TGTGCCATCAGTTCTAACCCCGGCCCGACCGGCTACACCTTC
CAISSNPGPTGYTF